This T cell receptor beta chain is drawn from a study of T cell repertoires in cytomegalovirus infection. For the study at large: Epitope selection comprised recently identified HLA-C-restricted CMV epitopes and well-studied HLA-B-restricted CMV epitopes. Based on public TCR beta signatures, there were indications of CMV infection and of a matching HLA type. Study results and caveats: The cumulative frequency of public TCR beta families distinguished individuals who carried CMV together with the relevant HLA. It was HLA-C-restricted CMV-specific TCR beta clonotypes that dominated the response ex vivo.

TCRdb itself ran the reads through MiXCR, one entry per CDR3 protein. The data show about 830,000 distinct CDR3 sequences, about 33% seen once. Note on this clonotype: The antigen is not known.

The sample here was cultured CD8+ T cells from PBMCs, taken from culture after CMV antigen stimulation. The clonotype originates from a human donor in good health (CMV status not recorded). Some clones in this sample may be carry-over from other donors' samples.

CDR3 amino acids: CASQGVEQETQYF. The CDR3 bases are TGCGCCAGCCAAGGGGTGGAACAAGAGACCCAGTACTTC. V gene TRBV5-1 combines with J gene TRBJ2-5, with D possibly TRBD1 on 5 matching bases. CDR1 SGHRS and CDR2 YFSETQ come from the germline V gene. V gave up 7 bases and J gave up 2 bases, with 12 bases separating them. There are 13 residues in the CDR3.